A single T cell receptor beta chain is shown here with its context. The antigen remains undetermined. These data come from a study of cytomegalovirus exposure and HLA in healthy donors. Unrecorded immune exposures were likely, despite nominal health at sampling. The PCR ran on 60 Vbeta and 13 Jbeta primers. Assay: immunoSEQ multiplex PCR; the TCRdb copy retains only in-frame clones and omits some. Of roughly 150,000 clones listed, approximately 71% were seen once; the top ten hold less than 11%. Findings of the study overall: Previous analysis showed most TCR beta V segments were productive about 87% or about 30% of the time. An ancestry cluster, one associated with Asian ancestry, reportedly showed fewer N-insertions than the approximately 660-donor mean in a later analysis. According to the study, some 160 TCR beta chains were cytomegalovirus-associated.

Input material: PBMCs. The TCR comes from a man aged 25 to 45 in good health and CMV-seropositive.

The CDR3 sequence is CSAGGDSPQFF. The CDR3 DNA follows: TGCAGTGCTGGCGGGGACTCCCCACAGTTCTTC. This chain connects TRBV20-1 to TRBJ2-1; a weak D match, TRBD2 (6 bases). Trimming left V 5 bases short and J 13 bases short, with 15 bases between. Germline CDR1 DFQATT, CDR2 SNEGSKA (reference sequence). The CDR3 is 11 amino acids.